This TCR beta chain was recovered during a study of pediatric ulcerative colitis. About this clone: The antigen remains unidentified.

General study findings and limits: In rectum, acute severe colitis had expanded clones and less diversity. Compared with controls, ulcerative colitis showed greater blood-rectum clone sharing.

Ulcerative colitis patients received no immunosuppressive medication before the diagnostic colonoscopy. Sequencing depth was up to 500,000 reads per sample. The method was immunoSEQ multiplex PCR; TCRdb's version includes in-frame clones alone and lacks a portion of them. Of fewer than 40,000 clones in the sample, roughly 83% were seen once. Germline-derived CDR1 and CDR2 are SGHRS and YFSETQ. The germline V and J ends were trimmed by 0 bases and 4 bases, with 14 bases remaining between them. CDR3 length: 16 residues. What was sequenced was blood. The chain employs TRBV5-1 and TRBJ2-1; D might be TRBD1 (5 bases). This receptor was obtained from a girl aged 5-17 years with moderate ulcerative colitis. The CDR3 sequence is CASSLEGSTSYNEQFF. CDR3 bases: TGCGCCAGCAGCTTGGAGGGGTCAACAAGTTACAATGAGCAGTTCTTC.